A single sample is the source of the 26 T cell receptor beta chains below, sequenced in a study of T cell clonality in common variable immunodeficiency. Measured with immunoSEQ multiplex PCR; TCRdb has only the in-frame clones, and not every one. The sample is made up of tens of thousands of clones, none counted only once. Sequencing input: peripheral blood mononuclear cells. The origin of the receptors is a person aged 18-70 years in good health.

There are many counts of this clone. With the read ending 3 residues before the CDR3 end, the germline J gene is used to fill in that end. The chain joins TRBV5-1 to TRBJ2-1, with 7 positions matching TRBD1. V shed 6 bases and J 2 bases; nucleotides not matched to a gene: 5. This CDR3 has 14 amino acids. Germline CDR1 SGHRS, CDR2 YFSETQ. The DNA read from the CDR3 is TGCGCCAGCAAAGTTGGACAGGCCTACAATGAG. Protein product: CASKVGQAYNE. The CDR3, in full, reads CASKVGQAYNEQFF.

This clone was seen repeatedly, ten times or more. The read stops 3 residues short of the end of the CDR3; the missing end is completed from the germline J gene. The rearrangement links TRBV5-1 to TRBJ1-4, with TRBD1 matching over 7 bases. Losses at the gene ends were 1 base for V and 2 bases for J; bases not matched to a gene: 5. The CDR3 extends over 16 amino acids. Germline CDR1 is SGHRS and CDR2 is YFSETQ. CDR3 bases read: TGCGCCAGCAGCTTGCAACCGGGACAGACTAATGAAAAA. Its translation: CASSLQPGQTNEK. The whole CDR3 sequence reads CASSLQPGQTNEKLFF.

This clone has a count of ten or more. CDR3 residues: CSVGVWGQGPSGELFF. CDR3 DNA (partial): TGCAGCGTTGGGGTCTGGGGACAGGGGCCATCCGGGGAG. V is TRBV29-1 and J is TRBJ2-2, with TRBD1 identical over 10 bases. Read data end 3 residues before the CDR3 end; the end is taken from the germline J gene. This CDR3 spans 16 amino acids. Germline V gene data show CDR1 as SQVTM and CDR2 as ANQGSEA. The ends lost 4 bases at V and 6 bases at J; junction bases unmatched: 11.

As to this clone: The CDR3 is cut off 3 residues early in the read; its end comes from the germline J gene. This chain connects TRBV5-6 to TRBJ2-7, with D hard to call. Trimming took off 4 bases at V and 5 bases at J, with 13 bases between the two ends. The germline CDR1 and CDR2 sequences are SGHDT and YYEEEE. The length of the CDR3 is 13 residues. Partial CDR3 DNA: TGTGCCAGCAGCCAACTCCCCGCCCACGAG. Its translation is CASSQLPAHE. The CDR3 reads in full as CASSQLPAHEQYF.

This clone came up many times. The observed sequence ends 3 residues before the CDR3 terminus, with the missing tail filled in from the germline J gene. The chain carries TRBV6-2 or TRBV6-3 and TRBJ2-3; 12 bases are shared with TRBD2. CDR3 length: 16 residues. CDR1 and CDR2 from the germline V gene are MNHEY and SVGEGT. V lost 5 bases to trimming and J lost 3 bases; unmatched junction nucleotides: 6. The CDR3 DNA, read in part, is TGTGCCAGCAGTGCCACTAGCGGGAGGTCGACAGATACG. Translation gives CASSATSGRSTDT. The CDR3 in its entirety is CASSATSGRSTDTQYF.

This clone was counted between two and nine times. Sequencing ends 3 residues short of the CDR3 end; the germline J gene provides the rest. J is TRBJ2-7 and V is TRBV5-1; D gene ambiguous. Trimming left V 3 bases short and J 4 bases short, with 11 bases between. This CDR3 comprises 13 residues. The germline V gene has CDR1 SGHRS and CDR2 YFSETQ. The part of the CDR3 DNA that was read is TGCGCCAGCAGCTCCGGCGAAGGGTACGAG. Translated, it gives CASSSGEGYE. The complete CDR3 sequence is CASSSGEGYEQYF.

This clone was detected only a few times. The read ends 3 residues before the CDR3 terminus; that terminus is restored from the germline J gene. V usage is TRBV5-1 and J usage is TRBJ2-2; D remains unclear. Germline CDR1 and CDR2: SGHRS and YFSETQ. The V end lost 4 bases, the J end lost 0 bases, and 13 bases lay between the germline ends. There are 16 residues in the CDR3. CDR3 bases read: TGCGCCAGCAGCACCGACACGACCGCGAACACCGGGGAG. It encodes CASSTDTTANTGE. The full CDR3 protein reads CASSTDTTANTGELFF.

This clone was detected ten times or more. The read comes to an end 3 residues before the CDR3 does, leaving the germline J gene to fill in the end. This chain joins TRBV19 and TRBJ1-1; TRBD1 matches 10 bases. V lost 3 bases to trimming and J lost 4 bases; unmatched junction nucleotides: 2. This CDR3 region has 14 residues. CDR1 is LNHDA and CDR2 is SQIVND in the germline V gene (reference sequence). CDR3 bases read: TGTGCCAGTAGTATGACAGGGGGCAGCACTGAA. It encodes CASSMTGGSTE. The whole CDR3 sequence is CASSMTGGSTEAFF.

In this sample, this clone turned up many times. Sequencing ends 3 residues short of the CDR3 end; the germline J gene provides the rest. The V gene is TRBV30, the J gene TRBJ1-3; TRBD1 matches 8 bases. The CDR3 sequence is 13 residues long. The germline CDR1 and CDR2 sequences are GTSNPN and SVGIG (reference sequence). After removal of 7 bases from V and 4 bases from J, the junction contained 6 bases not matched to a gene. CDR3 DNA (partial): TGTGCCTTTATCCGGGACAGGGGAAACACC. Protein: CAFIRDRGNT. The whole CDR3 sequence reads CAFIRDRGNTIYF.

This clone was detected ten times or more. Sequencing ends 3 residues short of the CDR3 end; the germline J gene provides the rest. This chain links TRBV19 with TRBJ2-3, with a tentative D call TRBD2 (5 bases). Germline lookup yields CDR1 LNHDA and CDR2 SQIVND (reference sequence). CDR3 length: 14 residues. The germline V and J ends were trimmed by 4 bases and 5 bases, with 13 bases remaining between them. CDR3 loop: CASSTGLFVDTQYF. The sequenced part of the CDR3 DNA is TGTGCCAGTAGTACTGGACTCTTCGTAGATACG.

To note about this clone: The read finishes 3 residues shy of the CDR3 end, and the germline J gene is used to complete it. The chain has TRBV25-1 and TRBJ1-6; no clear D. In germline, CDR1 is MGHDK, CDR2 SYGVNS. This CDR3 spans 13 amino acids. Trimming took 1 base from V and 8 from J, leaving 6 bases between them. CDR3 DNA (partial): TGTGCCAGCAGTGAATTCGGGTATTCACCC. This codes for CASSEFGYSP. The whole CDR3 is CASSEFGYSPLHF.

There are many counts of this clone. The CDR3 extends 3 residues past the end of the read, so its final part is completed from the germline J gene. This chain links TRBV30 with TRBJ1-3; no definite D call. This CDR3 has 11 residues. Trimming took off 5 bases at V and 6 bases at J, with 8 bases between the two ends. Germline V CDR1 and CDR2: GTSNPN, SVGIG (reference sequence). The part of the CDR3 DNA that was read is TGTGCCTGGGAGAGGTCAAACACC. Its translation is CAWERSNT. The CDR3 as a whole reads CAWERSNTIYF.

A note on this clone: The read gets to within 3 residues of the CDR3 end, and the germline J gene fills in the rest. The rearrangement joins TRBV25-1 to TRBJ1-1; TRBD1 is a possible D gene (6 bases). V gave up 6 bases and J gave up 0 bases, with 14 bases separating them. Per the germline V gene, CDR1 is MGHDK and CDR2 is SYGVNS. There are 15 residues in the CDR3. The CDR3: CASRSHRAMNTEAFF. The CDR3 bases that were read are TGTGCCAGCAGAAGCCACAGGGCTATGAACACTGAA.

This clone showed up many times. The read comes to an end 3 residues before the CDR3 does, leaving the germline J gene to fill in the end. V and J are TRBV27 and TRBJ2-1, with D possibly matching TRBD2 (6 bases). This CDR3 has 14 residues. Germline V gives CDR1 MNHEY, CDR2 SMNVEV (reference sequence). V shed 6 bases and J shed 6 bases, with 15 bases lying between them. The CDR3 protein is CASREKRVLNEQFF. The covered CDR3 bases are TGTGCCAGCAGAGAGAAGCGGGTACTCAATGAG.

This clone was seen ten or more times. The CDR3 is cut off 3 residues early in the read; its end comes from the germline J gene. The J gene is TRBJ2-1, the V gene TRBV7-9, with TRBD1 matching over 8 bases. The V and J ends lost 4 bases and 5 bases, in that order; junction bases with no gene match: 7. CDR3 size: 15 residues. CDR1 is SEHNR and CDR2 is FQNEAQ in the germline V gene (reference sequence). CDR3 DNA (partial): TGTGCCAGCAGCTCCGGACAGGGAGTCCACAATGAG. Amino acid sequence: CASSSGQGVHNE. The whole CDR3 is CASSSGQGVHNEQFF.

This clone was seen ten or more times. The read halts 3 residues ahead of the CDR3 end, with the missing end drawn from the germline J gene. The rearrangement uses TRBV5-1 and TRBJ2-7; 10 bases map to TRBD2. J was trimmed by 6 bases and V by 0 bases; bases with no gene match: 6. Germline lookup yields CDR1 SGHRS and CDR2 YFSETQ. The CDR3 covers 15 residues. The covered CDR3 bases are TGCGCCAGCAGCTTGGACGCTAGCGGGAGTATCGAG. Protein product: CASSLDASGSIE. In full, the CDR3 is CASSLDASGSIEQYF.

This clone was observed at least ten times. Coverage ceases 3 residues before the CDR3 finishes, and the germline J gene fills in the end. V is TRBV14 and J is TRBJ2-1; 7 bases are a match to TRBD1. Trimming removed 5 bases from V and 8 bases from J; junction bases left unmatched: 6. The CDR3 extends over 13 amino acids. The germline V gene encodes CDR1 SGHDN and CDR2 FVKESK. CDR3 DNA, as far as it was read: TGTGCCAGCAGCTATACAGGGGTCGATGAG. Amino acids: CASSYTGVDE. The entire CDR3 reads CASSYTGVDEQFF.

This clone was counted only a few times. The sequence runs out 3 residues before the end of the CDR3; the remainder is reconstructed from the germline J gene. V and J are TRBV19 and TRBJ1-2; TRBD1 agrees at 9 bases. V dropped 3 bases and J dropped 4; count of bases not matched to a gene: 6. The CDR3 is made up of 15 amino acids. The germline V gene has CDR1 LNHDA and CDR2 SQIVND (reference sequence). The CDR3 bases that were read are TGTGCCAGTAGTATTCATCGGGACAGGGTCTATGGC. This codes for CASSIHRDRVYG. The whole CDR3 sequence reads CASSIHRDRVYGYTF.

This clone was counted ten times or more. The CDR3 bases that were read are TGTGCCAGCAGTGAAAACGGGGCAACTAATGAAAAA. Protein product: CASSENGATNEK. The entire CDR3 is CASSENGATNEKLFF. The chain employs TRBV2 and TRBJ1-4; D is undetermined. The CDR3 end lies 3 residues beyond the end of the read and is filled in from the germline J gene. CDR3 length: 15 amino acids. V lost 2 bases, J lost 0 bases, and 7 bases lay in between. The germline V gene has CDR1 SNHLY and CDR2 FYNNEI.

In its sample, this clone was seen many times. The CDR3 end lies 3 residues beyond the end of the read and is filled in from the germline J gene. The chain combines TRBV19 with TRBJ1-1; D is unresolved. The CDR3 length is 16 residues. Germline-derived CDR1 and CDR2 are LNHDA and SQIVND (reference sequence). Incomplete CDR3 DNA: TGTGCCAGTAGTACACAGACTAATGCGGCCTTTGAGAAA. Protein: CASSTQTNAAFEK. The CDR3, in full, reads CASSTQTNAAFEKAFF.

This clone was counted at least ten times. The sequenced fragment ends 3 residues before the CDR3 boundary, so the rest is inferred from the germline J gene. The gene calls are TRBV20-1 and TRBJ2-2; TRBD2 might be the D (5 bases). Per germline, CDR1 DFQATT and CDR2 SNEGSKA (reference sequence). CDR3 length: 17 residues. V was trimmed by 1 base and J by 5 bases, leaving 20 bases between them. CDR3 sequence: CSARAPSTEWVTGELFF. CDR3 DNA (partial): TGCAGTGCTAGAGCCCCTAGCACTGAGTGGGTTACCGGGGAG.

Comments on this clone: A clone one base away is much larger, so this may be a read error. Read data end 3 residues before the CDR3 end; the end is taken from the germline J gene. V usage is TRBV29-1 and J usage is TRBJ1-2, with D possibly being TRBD1 (6 bases). The length of the CDR3 is 15 residues. In germline, CDR1 is SQVTM, CDR2 ANQGSEA. V was trimmed by 2 bases and J by 0 bases, leaving 13 bases between them. CDR3 DNA, as far as it was read: TGCAGCGTTGAATTATACAGGGCTGCTAACTATGGC. Translating it yields CSVELYRAANYG. The complete CDR3 sequence is CSVELYRAANYGYTF.

This clone was seen ten or more times. The read terminates 3 residues ahead of where the CDR3 ends, so the germline J gene completes it. J is TRBJ2-1 and V is TRBV10-3; 10 bases align to TRBD2. Germline CDR1 and CDR2: ENHRY and SYGVKD. This CDR3 has 15 amino acids. The V segment lost 4 bases and the J segment 8 bases; nucleotides outside the gene matches: 8. The DNA read from the CDR3 is TGTGCCATCAGTGCCCCCAGCGGGGGGGCCGATGAG. Amino acid sequence: CAISAPSGGADE. The CDR3 in its entirety is CAISAPSGGADEQFF.

This clone was recorded many times. The sequenced fragment ends 3 residues before the CDR3 boundary, so the rest is inferred from the germline J gene. This chain uses TRBV2 with TRBJ2-3; TRBD2 matches 12 bases. With V trimmed by 3 bases and J by 2 bases, 6 bases remained unmatched. Germline values: CDR1 SNHLY, CDR2 FYNNEI. The CDR3 spans 17 residues. The CDR3 sequence: CASSERGTSGFTDTQYF. The covered CDR3 bases are TGTGCCAGCAGTGAGCGGGGGACTAGCGGGTTCACAGATACG.

This clone was observed at least ten times. The read stops 3 residues short of the end of the CDR3; the missing end is completed from the germline J gene. V and J are TRBV5-1 and TRBJ2-7, with TRBD2 matching over 9 bases. V was clipped by 4 bases and J by 0 bases; unmatched bases: 5. The germline gives CDR1 SGHRS, CDR2 YFSETQ. The CDR3 has 15 amino acids. The chain's CDR3 is CASSLAGTNSYEQYF. The DNA read from the CDR3 is TGCGCCAGCAGCCTAGCGGGGACCAACTCCTACGAG.

This clone was seen many times. The CDR3 end falls 3 residues outside the read, so it is completed with the germline J gene. The V and J genes are TRBV12-3 or TRBV12-4 and TRBJ1-1; TRBD1 is a possible D gene (5 bases). V lost 6 bases and J 0 bases, leaving 11 bases between the germline ends. The CDR3 is 14 amino acids. The covered CDR3 bases are TGTGCCAGCAGAGATGACAGAATGAACACTGAA. As protein: CASRDDRMNTE. The entire CDR3 protein reads CASRDDRMNTEAFF.